This T cell receptor beta chain was identified during a study of T cells in Graves' hyperthyroidism and ophthalmopathy. Uncontrolled infection, other autoimmune disease, pregnancy or lactation disqualified patients from enrolment. Diagnosing involved the use of clinical symptoms, serum thyroxine and TRAb, thyroid ultrasound and orbital computed tomography. General observations from the study: A median around 6 months before onset, the model predicted ophthalmopathy.

The investigators amplified TCR beta CDR3 regions from RNA transcripts. Researchers ran a first-round RT-PCR on the TCR CDR3 using the HTBI primer set. TCRdb used MiXCR to reprocess the multiplex PCR reads, holding one entry per CDR3 protein. The repertoire holds about 760,000 distinct CDR3 sequences, with just over 35% as singletons. Germline CDR1 is SEHNR and CDR2 is FQNEAQ (reference sequence). The V and J ends lost 4 bases and 2 bases, in that order; junction bases with no gene match: 1. The CDR3 runs 13 residues. This clonotype was observed at least ten times. Its target is not known. The chain couples TRBV7-9 to TRBJ2-7, with 8 bases aligning to TRBD1. This clonotype was sampled from a middle-aged woman with Graves' hyperthyroidism. The sample taken for sequencing was blood. The DNA of the CDR3 is TGTGCCAGCAGCTGGGACAGGCCCTACGAGCAGTACTTC. Protein: CASSWDRPYEQYF.